The 20 T cell receptor beta chains listed next were all sequenced from one sample in a study of T cells expressing NK-cell markers. TCRdb reprocessed the 5' RACE reads and stores each CDR3 protein as one record, lacking DNA. This repertoire comprises about 260,000 distinct CDR3 sequences; its ten largest clones make up about 0.39%. The sample consisted of blood T cells: a sorted CD56 or NKG2C T cell subset, CD4+ or CD8+ T cells, or bulk PBMC T cells (not recorded which). The source of these receptors is a man aged 18 to 30 in good health.

This chain links TRBV20-1 with TRBJ2-3; TCRdb's D call, TRBD2, is unchecked because there is no DNA. This CDR3 has 13 amino acids. Germline values: CDR1 DFQATT, CDR2 SNEGSKA (reference sequence). The CDR3 spells CSATSGFPDTQYF.

V usage is TRBV5-1 and J usage is TRBJ2-3. The germline CDR1 and CDR2 sequences are SGHRS and YFSETQ. This CDR3 spans 13 amino acids. The CDR3 region is CASSLDYTDTQYF.

This chain connects TRBV20-1 to TRBJ2-3; absent DNA, TCRdb's TRBD1 call cannot be checked. CDR3 size: 13 residues. Per the germline V gene, CDR1 is DFQATT and CDR2 is SNEGSKA (reference sequence). The CDR3: CSASSTGEDTQYF.

The V and J genes are TRBV6-5 and TRBJ2-1; TCRdb's D call of TRBD2 is untestable without DNA. In germline, CDR1 is MNHEY, CDR2 SVGAGI. The CDR3 runs to 16 residues. The CDR3 spells CASMFGTSGNYNEQFF.

The chain couples TRBV12-3 or TRBV12-4 to TRBJ2-7; the TRBD2 assignment by TCRdb is unverifiable without DNA. The CDR3 extends over 16 amino acids. CDR3 in amino acids: CASSDTRRGSSYEQYF.

The V call is TRBV29-1, the J call TRBJ2-7; TCRdb's D call, TRBD2, is unchecked because there is no DNA. Germline assignment: CDR1 SQVTM and CDR2 ANQGSEA. The CDR3 has 14 amino acids. CDR3 protein: CSVGGLGNSYEQYF.

The chain recombines TRBV20-1 with TRBJ2-3; TCRdb returns TRBD2, unconfirmable since there is no DNA. The CDR3 spans 16 residues. From germline, CDR1 is DFQATT and CDR2 SNEGSKA (reference sequence). CDR3 amino acids: CSARVVAGGSTDTQYF.

The J gene is TRBJ2-3, the V gene TRBV6-2 or TRBV6-3; absent DNA, TCRdb's TRBD2 call cannot be checked. The CDR3 consists of 21 residues. The germline CDR1 and CDR2 sequences are MNHEY and SVGEGT. CDR3 loop: CASSSRFMGLTNRKNTDTQYF.

The CDR3 protein is CASSLLVFEADTQYF. The genes are TRBV7-2 and TRBJ2-3. The germline CDR1 and CDR2 sequences are SGHTA and FQGNSA. The CDR3 is 15 residues long.

The rearrangement uses TRBV7-2 and TRBJ2-3; without DNA, the TCRdb call of TRBD1 cannot be checked. Germline V gene data show CDR1 as SGHTA and CDR2 as FQGNSA. The length of the CDR3 is 16 residues. The CDR3 is CASSQQIGGRTDTQYF.

The rearrangement uses TRBV12-5 and TRBJ1-1; TCRdb's D gene call, TRBD1, goes unchecked for lack of DNA. The CDR3 contains 12 residues. In germline, CDR1 is LGHNT, CDR2 FRNRAP. The CDR3 here is CASGFGRGEAFF.

The J gene is TRBJ1-3, the V gene TRBV5-5. In germline, CDR1 is SGHKS, CDR2 YYEKEE (reference sequence). The CDR3 length is 15 residues. Here the CDR3 reads CASGERPSSGNTIYF.

This chain links TRBV12-3 or TRBV12-4 with TRBJ1-1. The CDR3 runs to 15 residues. CDR3 residues: CASTRGQRVNTEAFF.

The chain recombines TRBV4-1 with TRBJ2-5. CDR3 size: 15 residues. Germline CDR1 reads MGHRA; CDR2 reads YSYEKL. The CDR3 reads CASSQDPAIQETQYF.

This chain links TRBV28 with TRBJ2-5. Per the germline V gene, CDR1 is MDHEN and CDR2 is SYDVKM. The CDR3 loop spans 11 amino acids. CDR3 sequence reads: CASSFMETQYF.

J is TRBJ1-2 and V is TRBV5-1. The CDR3 is 13 residues long. Germline CDR1 is SGHRS and CDR2 is YFSETQ. CDR3 sequence reads: CASSFGKDYGYTF.

V and J are TRBV5-1 and TRBJ2-2; no DNA is available, so the TRBD1 call from TCRdb remains unchecked. The V gene's germline CDR1 is SGHRS and CDR2 YFSETQ. CDR3 length: 15 residues. CDR3: CASSLVPGEPGELFF. Drawing the rest from reference TRBV5-1 and TRBJ2-2, the complete variable domain is KAGVTQTPRYLIKTRGQQVTLSCSPISGHRSVSWYQQTPGQGLQFLFEYFSETQRNKGNFPGRFSGRQFSNSRSEMNVSTLELGDSALYLCASSLVPGEPGELFFGEGSRLTVL.

The CDR3 protein is CASSLGRGNTGELFF. V usage is TRBV12-3 or TRBV12-4 and J usage is TRBJ2-2. The CDR3 totals 15 residues.

The V call is TRBV3-1, the J call TRBJ2-7. CDR3 length: 13 amino acids. Germline V gives CDR1 LGHDT, CDR2 YNNKEL (reference sequence). The CDR3 sequence is CASSQDQAGEQYF.

The chain joins TRBV20-1 to TRBJ2-3. The CDR3 length is 15 residues. Germline values: CDR1 DFQATT, CDR2 SNEGSKA (reference sequence). CDR3 loop: CSARDRLTSTDTQYF.